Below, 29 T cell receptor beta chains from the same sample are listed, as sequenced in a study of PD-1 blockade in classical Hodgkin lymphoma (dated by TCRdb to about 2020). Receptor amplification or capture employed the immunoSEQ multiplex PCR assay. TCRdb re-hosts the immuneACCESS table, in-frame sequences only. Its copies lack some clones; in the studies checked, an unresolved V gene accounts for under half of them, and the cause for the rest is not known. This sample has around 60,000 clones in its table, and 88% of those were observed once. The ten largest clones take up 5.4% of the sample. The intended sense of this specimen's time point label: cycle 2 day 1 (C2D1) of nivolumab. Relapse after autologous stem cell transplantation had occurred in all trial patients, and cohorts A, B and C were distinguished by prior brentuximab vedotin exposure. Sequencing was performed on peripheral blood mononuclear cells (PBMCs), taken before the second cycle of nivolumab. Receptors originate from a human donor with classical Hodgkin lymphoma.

The DNA of the CDR3 is TGTGCCGGAGGGACTAGCGGGGGAGGTGAGCAGTTCTTC. It encodes CAGGTSGGGEQFF. V gene TRBV2 combines with J gene TRBJ2-1, with 14 bases matching TRBD2. Germline trimming cut 11 bases from V and 9 bases from J; bases unmatched to any gene: 6. This CDR3 spans 13 amino acids. From germline, CDR1 is SNHLY and CDR2 FYNNEI.

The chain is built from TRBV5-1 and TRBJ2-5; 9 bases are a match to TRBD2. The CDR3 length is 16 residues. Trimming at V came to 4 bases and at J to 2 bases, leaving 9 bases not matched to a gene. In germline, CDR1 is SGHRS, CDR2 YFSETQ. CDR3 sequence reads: CASSPLAGDPQETQYF. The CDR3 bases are TGCGCCAGCAGCCCATTAGCGGGGGACCCGCAAGAGACCCAGTACTTC. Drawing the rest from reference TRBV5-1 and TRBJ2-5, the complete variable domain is KAGVTQTPRYLIKTRGQQVTLSCSPISGHRSVSWYQQTPGQGLQFLFEYFSETQRNKGNFPGRFSGRQFSNSRSEMNVSTLELGDSALYLCASSPLAGDPQETQYFGPGTRLLVL.

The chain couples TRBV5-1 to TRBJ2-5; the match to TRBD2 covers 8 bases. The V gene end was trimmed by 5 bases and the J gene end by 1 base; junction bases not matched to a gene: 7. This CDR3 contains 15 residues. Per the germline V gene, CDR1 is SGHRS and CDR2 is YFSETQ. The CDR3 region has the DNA TGCGCCAGCAGTTCAGAGGCGGGGGGCCAAGAGACCCAGTACTTC. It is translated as CASSSEAGGQETQYF.

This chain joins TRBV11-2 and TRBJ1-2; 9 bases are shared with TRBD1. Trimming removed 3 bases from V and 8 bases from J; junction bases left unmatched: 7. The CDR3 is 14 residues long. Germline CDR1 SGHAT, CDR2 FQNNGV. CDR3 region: CASSLTGGKLGYTF. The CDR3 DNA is TGTGCCAGCAGCTTGACAGGGGGGAAACTGGGCTACACCTTC.

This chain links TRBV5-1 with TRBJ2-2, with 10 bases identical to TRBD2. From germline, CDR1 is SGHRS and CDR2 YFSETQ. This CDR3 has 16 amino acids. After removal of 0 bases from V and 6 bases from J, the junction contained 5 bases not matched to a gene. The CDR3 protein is CASSLELAGSAGELFF. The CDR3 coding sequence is TGCGCCAGCAGCTTGGAACTAGCGGGGTCGGCCGGGGAGCTGTTTTTT.

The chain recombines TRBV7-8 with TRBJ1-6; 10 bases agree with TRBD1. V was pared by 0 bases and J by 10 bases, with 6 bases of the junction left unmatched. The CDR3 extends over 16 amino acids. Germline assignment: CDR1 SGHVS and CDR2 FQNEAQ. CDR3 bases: TGTGCCAGCAGCTTAGCGGGGACAGGGGAATACTCACCCCTCCACTTT. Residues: CASSLAGTGEYSPLHF.

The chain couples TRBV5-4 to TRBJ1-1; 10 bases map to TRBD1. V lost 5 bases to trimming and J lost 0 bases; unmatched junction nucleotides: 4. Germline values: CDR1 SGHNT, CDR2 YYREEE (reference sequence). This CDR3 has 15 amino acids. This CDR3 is CASRVTGGMNTEAFF. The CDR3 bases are TGTGCCAGCAGGGTGACAGGGGGCATGAACACTGAAGCTTTCTTT. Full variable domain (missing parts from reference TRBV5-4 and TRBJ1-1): ETGVTQSPTHLIKTRGQQVTLRCSSQSGHNTVSWYQQALGQGPQFIFQYYREEENGRGNFPPRFSGLQFPNYSSELNVNALELDDSALYLCASRVTGGMNTEAFFGQGTRLTVV.

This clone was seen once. In DNA, the CDR3 is TGTGCCAGCAGTTTCGCAGGGGATGAAAAACTGTTTTTT. Translating gives CASSFAGDEKLFF. The chain has TRBV28 and TRBJ1-4; weak D call: TRBD1 (6 bases). Germline assignment: CDR1 MDHEN and CDR2 SYDVKM. V dropped 3 bases and J dropped 6 bases, with 8 bases sitting between them. The CDR3 sequence is 13 residues long.

CDR3 protein: CASSVDSRDSSPLHF. In DNA form, the CDR3 reads TGTGCCAGCAGCGTCGACAGCAGGGATAGTTCACCCCTCCACTTT. The rearrangement uses TRBV5-4 and TRBJ1-6; the D gene is possibly TRBD1 (5 bases). Deletions cut 4 bases from V and 9 bases from J, with 17 bases between. Germline V lookup: CDR1 SGHNT, CDR2 YYREEE (reference sequence). The CDR3 consists of 15 residues.

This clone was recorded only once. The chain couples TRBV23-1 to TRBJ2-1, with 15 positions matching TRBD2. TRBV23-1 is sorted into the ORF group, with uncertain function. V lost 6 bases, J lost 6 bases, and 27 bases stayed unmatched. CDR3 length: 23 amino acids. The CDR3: CASSPGQGPRTSGGAVIGNEQFF. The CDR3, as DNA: TGCGCCAGCAGCCCGGGACAGGGGCCCAGGACTAGCGGGGGGGCGGTAATAGGCAATGAGCAGTTCTTC.

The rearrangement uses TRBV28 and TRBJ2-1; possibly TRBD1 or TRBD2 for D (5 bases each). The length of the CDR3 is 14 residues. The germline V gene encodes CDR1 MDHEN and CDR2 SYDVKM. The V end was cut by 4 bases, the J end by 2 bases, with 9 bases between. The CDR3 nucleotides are TGTGCCAGCAGTTGGGACGGGACCTACAATGAGCAGTTCTTC. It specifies CASSWDGTYNEQFF.

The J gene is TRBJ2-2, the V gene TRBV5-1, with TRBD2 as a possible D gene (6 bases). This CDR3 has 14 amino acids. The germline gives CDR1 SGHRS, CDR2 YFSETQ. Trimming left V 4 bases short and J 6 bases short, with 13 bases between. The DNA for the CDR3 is TGCGCCAGCAGCCGGGACTCCGGGGCCGGGGAGCTGTTTTTT. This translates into CASSRDSGAGELFF.

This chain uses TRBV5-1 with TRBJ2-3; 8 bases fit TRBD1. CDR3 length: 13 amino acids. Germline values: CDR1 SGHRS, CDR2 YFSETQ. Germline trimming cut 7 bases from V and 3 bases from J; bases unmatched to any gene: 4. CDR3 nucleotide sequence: TGCGCCAGCGATACAGGGGGAACAGATACGCAGTATTTT. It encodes CASDTGGTDTQYF.

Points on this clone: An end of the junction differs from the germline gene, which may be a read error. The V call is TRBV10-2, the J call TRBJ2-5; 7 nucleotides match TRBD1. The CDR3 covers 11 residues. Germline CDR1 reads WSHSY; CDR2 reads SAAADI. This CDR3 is CASSEGGQGDF. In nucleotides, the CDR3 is TGCGCCAGCAGTGAGGGTGGGCAGGGGGACTTC.

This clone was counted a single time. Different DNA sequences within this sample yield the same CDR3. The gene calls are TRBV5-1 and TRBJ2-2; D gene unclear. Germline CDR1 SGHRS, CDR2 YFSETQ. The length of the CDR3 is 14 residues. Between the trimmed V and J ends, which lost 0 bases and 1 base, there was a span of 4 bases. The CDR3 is CASSLEGNTGELFF. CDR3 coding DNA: TGCGCCAGCAGCTTGGAGGGGAACACCGGGGAGCTGTTTTTT.

The CDR3 coding sequence is TGTGCCACCAGCCGGGACAGGGGCGAAGGAGCTTTCTTT. This translates into CATSRDRGEGAFF. The chain has TRBV15 and TRBJ1-1; 10 nucleotides line up with TRBD1. V trimming: 5 bases; J trimming: 10 bases; junction bases outside the gene matches: 7. The CDR3 loop spans 13 amino acids. Germline CDR1 is LNHNV and CDR2 is YYDKDF (reference sequence).

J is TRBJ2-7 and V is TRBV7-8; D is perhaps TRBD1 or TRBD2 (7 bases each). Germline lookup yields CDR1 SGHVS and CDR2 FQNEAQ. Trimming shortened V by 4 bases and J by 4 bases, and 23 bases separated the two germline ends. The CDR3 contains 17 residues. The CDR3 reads CASSSTRLDREGYEQYF. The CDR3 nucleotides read TGTGCCAGCAGCTCAACCAGACTAGACAGGGAGGGGTACGAGCAGTACTTC.

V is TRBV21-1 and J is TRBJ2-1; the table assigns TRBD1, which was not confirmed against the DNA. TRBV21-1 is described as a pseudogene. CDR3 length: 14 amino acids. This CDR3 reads CASQRQGVHNEQFF. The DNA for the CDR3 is TGTGCCAGCCAAAGACAGGGAGTACACAATGAGCAGTTCTTC.

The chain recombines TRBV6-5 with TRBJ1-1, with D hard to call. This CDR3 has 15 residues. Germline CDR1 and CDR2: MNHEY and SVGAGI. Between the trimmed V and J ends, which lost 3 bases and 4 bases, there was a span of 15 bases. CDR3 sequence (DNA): TGTGCCAGCAGTTATTCTTCAGCCGCGGTCACTGAAGCTTTCTTT. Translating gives CASSYSSAAVTEAFF.

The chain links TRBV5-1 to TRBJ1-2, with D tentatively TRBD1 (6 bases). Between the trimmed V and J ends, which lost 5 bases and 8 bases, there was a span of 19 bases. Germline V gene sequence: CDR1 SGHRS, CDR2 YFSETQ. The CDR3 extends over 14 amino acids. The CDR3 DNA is TGCGCCAGCAGAACCTCCCCGGGGGCTGGAGGCTACACCTTC. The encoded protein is CASRTSPGAGGYTF.

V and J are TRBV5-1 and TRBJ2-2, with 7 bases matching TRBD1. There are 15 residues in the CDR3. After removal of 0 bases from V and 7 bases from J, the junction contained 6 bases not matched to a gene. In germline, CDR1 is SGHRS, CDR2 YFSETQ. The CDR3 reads CASSLVGTVGGELFF. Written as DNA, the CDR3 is TGCGCCAGCAGCTTGGTTGGGACAGTTGGCGGGGAGCTGTTTTTT.

The CDR3 reads CASSLGLAGGPAGELFF. CDR3 coding DNA: TGTGCCAGCAGCTTAGGGCTAGCGGGGGGACCGGCCGGGGAGCTGTTTTTT. J is TRBJ2-2 and V is TRBV5-4, with TRBD2 identical over 11 bases. Germline V gene data show CDR1 as SGHNT and CDR2 as YYREEE (reference sequence). The CDR3 loop spans 17 amino acids. The trim removed 2 bases at V and 6 bases at J, leaving 9 bases unmatched.

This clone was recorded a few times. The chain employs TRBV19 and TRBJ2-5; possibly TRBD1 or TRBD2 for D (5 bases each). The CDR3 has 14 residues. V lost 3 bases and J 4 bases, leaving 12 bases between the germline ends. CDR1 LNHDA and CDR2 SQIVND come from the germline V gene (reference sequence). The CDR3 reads CASSIRGPGETQYF. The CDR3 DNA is TGTGCCAGTAGTATTCGGGGCCCAGGAGAGACCCAGTACTTC.

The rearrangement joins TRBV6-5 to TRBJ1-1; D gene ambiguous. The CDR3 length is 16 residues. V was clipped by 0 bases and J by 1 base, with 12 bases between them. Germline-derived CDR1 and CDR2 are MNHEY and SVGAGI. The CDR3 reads CASSYSGRAWNTEAFF. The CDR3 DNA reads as TGTGCCAGCAGTTACTCGGGTCGGGCCTGGAACACTGAAGCTTTCTTT.

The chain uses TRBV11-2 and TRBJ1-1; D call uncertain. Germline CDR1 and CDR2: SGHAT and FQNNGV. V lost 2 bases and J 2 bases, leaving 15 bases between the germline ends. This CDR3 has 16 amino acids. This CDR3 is CASSLREVAGNTEAFF. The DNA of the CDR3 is TGTGCCAGCAGCTTAAGGGAAGTTGCAGGAAACACTGAAGCTTTCTTT.

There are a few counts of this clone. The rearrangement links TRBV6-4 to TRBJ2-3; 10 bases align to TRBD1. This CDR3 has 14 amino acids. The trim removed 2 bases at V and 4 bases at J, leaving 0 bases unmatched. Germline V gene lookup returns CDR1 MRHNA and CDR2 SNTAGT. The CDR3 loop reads CASSDGTGADTQYF. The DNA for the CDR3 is TGTGCCAGCAGTGACGGGACAGGGGCAGATACGCAGTATTTT.

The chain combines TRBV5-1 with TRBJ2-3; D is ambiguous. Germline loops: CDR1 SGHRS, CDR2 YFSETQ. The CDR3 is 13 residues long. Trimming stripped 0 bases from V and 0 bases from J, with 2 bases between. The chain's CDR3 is CASSLDSTDTQYF. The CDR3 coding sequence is TGCGCCAGCAGCTTGGATAGCACAGATACGCAGTATTTT.

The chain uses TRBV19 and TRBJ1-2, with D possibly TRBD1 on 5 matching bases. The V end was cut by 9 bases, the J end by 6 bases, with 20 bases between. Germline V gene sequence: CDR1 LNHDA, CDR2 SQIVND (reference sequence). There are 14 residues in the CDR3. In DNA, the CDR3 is TGTGCCAGCTACCGCCCTGGGGGACCAGATGGCTACACCTTC. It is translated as CASYRPGGPDGYTF.

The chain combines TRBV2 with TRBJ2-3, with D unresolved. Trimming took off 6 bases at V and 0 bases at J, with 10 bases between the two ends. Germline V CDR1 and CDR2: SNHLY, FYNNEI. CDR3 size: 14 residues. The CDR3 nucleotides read TGTGCCAGCAGCCCGGTAGCTAGCACAGATACGCAGTATTTT. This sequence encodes CASSPVASTDTQYF.